The clone carrying this TCR beta chain was observed once. The CDR3 is 11 amino acids. Trimming shortened V by 5 bases and J by 9 bases, and 8 bases separated the two germline ends. From germline, CDR1 is SNHLY and CDR2 FYNNEI. The method was immunoSEQ multiplex PCR; TCRdb's version includes in-frame clones alone and lacks a portion of them. The sample contains 250,000 to 300,000 clones, about 90% of which appear only once. This sample is drawn from a study of blood T cell repertoires in COVID-19. The chain uses TRBV2 and TRBJ1-5; D is unresolved. The specimen was peripheral blood. The receptor's source is a woman in her fifties or sixties with COVID-19, enrolled during active disease. The CDR3 loop is CASSTAGPQHF. CDR3 sequence (DNA): TGTGCCAGCAGTACGGCAGGGCCCCAGCATTTT. Filled out from reference TRBV2 and TRBJ1-5, the complete variable domain reads EPEVTQTPSHQVTQMGQEVILRCVPISNHLYFYWYRQILGQKVEFLVSFYNNEISEKSEIFDDQFSVERPDGSNFTLKIRSTKLEDSAMYFCASSTAGPQHFGDGTRLSIL.